This TCR beta chain stems from a study of blood T cell repertoires in COVID-19. This CDR3 has 14 amino acids. The J segment lost 2 bases and the V segment lost 7 bases, leaving 8 bases of the junction unmatched. From germline, CDR1 is MDHEN and CDR2 SYDVKM. The assay was immunoSEQ multiplex PCR, and TCRdb's table has in-frame clones only and misses some. The table lists 200,000 to 250,000 clones, roughly 84% of them singletons. The sample comprised peripheral blood. This TCR was recovered from a woman of 80 years or more with active or convalescent COVID-19. The chain employs TRBV28 and TRBJ2-7, with 7 nucleotides matching TRBD1. The CDR3 bases are TGTGCCAGCACCCCGACAGGGTCCGCCTACGAGCAGTACTTC. The encoded protein is CASTPTGSAYEQYF. Supplemented by reference TRBV28 and TRBJ2-7, the full variable domain reads DVKVTQSSRYLVKRTGEKVFLECVQDMDHENMFWYRQDPGLGLRLIYFSYDVKMKEKGDIPEGYSVSREKKERFSLILESASTNQTSMYLCASTPTGSAYEQYFGPGTRLTVT.